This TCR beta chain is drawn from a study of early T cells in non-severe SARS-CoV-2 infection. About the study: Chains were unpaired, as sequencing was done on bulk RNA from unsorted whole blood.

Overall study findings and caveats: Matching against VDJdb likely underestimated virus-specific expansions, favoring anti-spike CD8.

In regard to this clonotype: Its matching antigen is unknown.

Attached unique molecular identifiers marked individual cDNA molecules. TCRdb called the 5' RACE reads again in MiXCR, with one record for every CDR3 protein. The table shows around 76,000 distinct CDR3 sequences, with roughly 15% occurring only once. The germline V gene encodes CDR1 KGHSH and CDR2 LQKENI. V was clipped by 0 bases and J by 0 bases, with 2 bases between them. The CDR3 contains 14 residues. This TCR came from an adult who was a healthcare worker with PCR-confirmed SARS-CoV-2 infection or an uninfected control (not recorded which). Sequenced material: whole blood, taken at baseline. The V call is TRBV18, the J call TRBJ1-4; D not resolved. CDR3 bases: TGTGCCAGCTCACCACCGACAACTAATGAAAAACTGTTTTTT. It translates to CASSPPTTNEKLFF. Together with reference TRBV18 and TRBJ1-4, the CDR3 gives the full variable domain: NAGVMQNPRHLVRRRGQEARLRCSPMKGHSHVYWYRQLPEEGLKFMVYLQKENIIDESGMPKERFSAEFPKEGPSILRIQQVVRGDSAAYFCASSPPTTNEKLFFGSGTQLSVL.